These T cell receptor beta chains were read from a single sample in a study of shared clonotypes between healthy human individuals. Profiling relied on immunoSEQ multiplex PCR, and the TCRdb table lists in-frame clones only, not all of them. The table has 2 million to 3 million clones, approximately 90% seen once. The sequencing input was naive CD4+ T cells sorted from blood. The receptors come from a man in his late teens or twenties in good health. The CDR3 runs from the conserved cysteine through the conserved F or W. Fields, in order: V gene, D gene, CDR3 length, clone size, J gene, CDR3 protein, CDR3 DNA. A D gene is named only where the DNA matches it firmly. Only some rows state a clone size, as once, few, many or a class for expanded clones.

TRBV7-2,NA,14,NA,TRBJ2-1,CASSLGGSYNEQFF,TGTGCCAGCAGCTTGGGCGGCTCCTACAATGAGCAGTTCTTC
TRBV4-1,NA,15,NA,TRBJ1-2,CASSQDGSTNYGYTF,TGCGCCAGCAGCCAAGACGGCAGCACTAACTATGGCTACACCTTC
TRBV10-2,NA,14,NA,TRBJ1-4,CASSDWGAPEKLFF,TGCGCCAGCAGTGATTGGGGGGCGCCTGAAAAACTGTTTTTT
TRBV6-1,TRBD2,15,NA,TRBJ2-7,CASSESGARRDEQYF,TGTGCCAGCAGTGAAAGCGGGGCCCGGAGGGACGAGCAGTACTTC
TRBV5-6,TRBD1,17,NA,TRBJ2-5,CASSFEIKQGFQETQYF,TGTGCCAGCAGCTTTGAAATTAAACAGGGGTTCCAAGAGACCCAGTACTTC
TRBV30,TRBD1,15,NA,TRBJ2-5,CAWSEDRGRRETQYF,TGTGCCTGGAGCGAGGACAGGGGGAGGAGGGAGACCCAGTACTTC
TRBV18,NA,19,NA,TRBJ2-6,CASSLWAEHPSSGANVLTF,TGTGCCAGCTCATTATGGGCAGAACATCCTTCCTCTGGGGCCAACGTCCTGACTTTC
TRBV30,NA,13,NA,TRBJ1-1,CAWSVLGSRGAFF,TGTGCCTGGAGTGTACTTGGCTCCCGAGGGGCTTTCTTT
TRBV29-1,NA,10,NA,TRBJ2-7,CSVGGREQYF,TGCAGCGTTGGGGGCCGCGAGCAGTACTTC
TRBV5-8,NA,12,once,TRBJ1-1,CASSLIRSSAFF,TGTGCCAGCAGCTTGATAAGGAGTTCGGCTTTCTTT
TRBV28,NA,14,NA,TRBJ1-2,CASSLQGSDYGYTF,TGTGCCAGCAGTCTTCAGGGTAGCGACTATGGCTACACCTTC
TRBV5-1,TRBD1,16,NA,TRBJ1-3,CASSLAGRQGDDTIYF,TGCGCCAGCAGCTTGGCCGGACGTCAGGGGGATGACACCATATATTTT
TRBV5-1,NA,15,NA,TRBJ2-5,CASSLDPDSQETQYF,TGCGCCAGCAGCTTGGACCCAGACAGCCAAGAGACCCAGTACTTC
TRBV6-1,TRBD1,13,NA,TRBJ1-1,CAIRGTGTTEAFF,TGTGCCATCAGAGGGACAGGGACGACTGAAGCTTTCTTT
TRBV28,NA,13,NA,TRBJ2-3,CASSPPGTDTQYF,TGTGCCAGCAGTCCACCTGGTACAGATACGCAGTATTTT
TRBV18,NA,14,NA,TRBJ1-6,CASSWDSKDSPLHF,TGTGCCAGCTCTTGGGATTCAAAGGATTCACCCCTCCACTTT
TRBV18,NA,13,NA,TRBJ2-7,CASSAGQHREQYF,TGTGCCAGCTCAGCGGGACAGCACCGCGAGCAGTACTTC
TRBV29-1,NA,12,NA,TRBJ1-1,CSVGGLNTEAFF,TGCAGCGTTGGCGGACTTAACACTGAAGCTTTCTTT
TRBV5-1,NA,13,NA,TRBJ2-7,CASRQPSSYEQYF,TGCGCCAGCAGGCAGCCTAGCTCCTACGAGCAGTACTTC
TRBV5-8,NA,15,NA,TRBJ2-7,CASSFLGTRGQEQYF,TGTGCCAGCAGCTTCCTCGGGACTAGGGGGCAAGAGCAGTACTTC
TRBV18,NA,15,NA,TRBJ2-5,CASSPLALAQETQYF,TGTGCCAGCTCACCTCTGGCACTAGCCCAAGAGACCCAGTACTTC
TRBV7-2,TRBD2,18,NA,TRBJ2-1,CASSFSGLSGRAFTEQFF,TGTGCCAGCAGCTTCTCCGGACTAAGCGGGAGGGCCTTTACTGAGCAGTTCTTC
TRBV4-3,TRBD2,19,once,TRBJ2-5,CASSQVPFLSGSRTQTQYF,TGCGCCAGCAGCCAAGTCCCTTTTTTGAGCGGGAGCCGTACTCAGACCCAGTACTTC
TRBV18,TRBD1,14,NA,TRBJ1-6,CASSPRQGNSPLHF,TGTGCCAGCTCACCACGACAGGGGAATTCACCCCTCCACTTT
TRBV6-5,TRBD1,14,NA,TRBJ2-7,CASSSTGGIYEQYF,TGTGCCAGCAGCTCGACAGGGGGCATCTACGAGCAGTACTTC
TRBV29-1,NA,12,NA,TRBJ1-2,CSVVRLGHGYTF,TGCAGCGTTGTCAGGCTAGGCCATGGCTACACCTTC
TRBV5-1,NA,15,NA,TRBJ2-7,CASSLASQRSYEQYF,TGCGCCAGCAGCTTGGCCTCCCAGCGTAGCTACGAGCAGTACTTC
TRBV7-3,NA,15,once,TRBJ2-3,CASSLNSAGTDTQYF,TGTGCCAGCAGCTTAAACTCTGCGGGGACAGATACGCAGTATTTT
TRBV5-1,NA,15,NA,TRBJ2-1,CASSPLVGGGVEQFF,TGCGCCAGCAGCCCATTGGTGGGGGGTGGCGTTGAGCAGTTCTTC
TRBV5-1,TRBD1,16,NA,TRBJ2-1,CASSLSGTGRYNEQFF,TGCGCCAGCAGCCTCTCCGGGACAGGGAGGTACAATGAGCAGTTCTTC
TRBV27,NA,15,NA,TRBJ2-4,CASSPVRGPKNIQYF,TGTGCCAGCTCCCCCGTGCGGGGGCCCAAAAACATTCAGTACTTC
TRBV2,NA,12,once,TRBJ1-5,CASSAAAGPQHF,TGTGCCAGCAGTGCCGCGGCGGGGCCCCAGCATTTT
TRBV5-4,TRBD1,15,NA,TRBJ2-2,CASSLENRGSGELFF,TGTGCCAGCAGCTTGGAGAACAGGGGGTCCGGGGAGCTGTTTTTT
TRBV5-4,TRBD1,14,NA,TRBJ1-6,CASSNGQGRSPLHF,TGTGCCAGCAGCAACGGACAGGGTCGATCACCCCTCCACTTT
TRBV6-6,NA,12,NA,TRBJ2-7,CASSSPLYEQYF,TGTGCCAGCAGTTCTCCGCTTTACGAGCAGTACTTC
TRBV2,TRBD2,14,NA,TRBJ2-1,CATLGREGNNEQFF,TGTGCCACCCTAGGGCGGGAGGGGAACAATGAGCAGTTCTTC
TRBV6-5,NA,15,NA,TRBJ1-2,CASSSLTGWSYGYTF,TGTGCCAGCAGTTCCCTAACAGGCTGGAGCTATGGCTACACCTTC
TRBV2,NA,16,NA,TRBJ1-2,CASTETLGQDNYGYTF,TGTGCCAGCACTGAAACCTTAGGACAAGATAACTATGGCTACACCTTC
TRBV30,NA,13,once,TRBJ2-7,CAWSVGEDYEQYF,TGTGCCTGGAGTGTAGGGGAGGATTACGAGCAGTACTTC
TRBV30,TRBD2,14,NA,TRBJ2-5,CAWGTSGVPEVEYF,TGTGCCTGGGGGACTAGCGGGGTCCCTGAAGTGGAGTACTTC
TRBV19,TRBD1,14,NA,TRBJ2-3,CASVDRGGTDTQYF,TGTGCCAGCGTGGACAGGGGAGGCACAGATACGCAGTATTTT
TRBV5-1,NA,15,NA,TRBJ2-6,CASSFQNSGANVLTF,TGCGCCAGCAGCTTTCAAAACTCTGGGGCCAACGTCCTGACTTTC
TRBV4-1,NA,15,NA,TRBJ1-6,CASSQLDGGNSPLHF,TGCGCCAGCAGCCAGCTGGACGGGGGTAATTCACCCCTCCACTTT
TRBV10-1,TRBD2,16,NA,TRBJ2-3,CASSEGSGGASDTQYF,TGCGCCAGCAGTGAGGGCAGCGGGGGGGCATCAGATACGCAGTATTTT
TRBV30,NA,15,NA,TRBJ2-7,CAWSSNSGSSYEQYF,TGTGCCTGGAGTTCCAATAGCGGCAGCTCCTACGAGCAGTACTTC
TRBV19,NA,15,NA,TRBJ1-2,CASTPETGTTYGYTF,TGTGCCAGTACCCCCGAAACAGGGACCACCTATGGCTACACCTTC
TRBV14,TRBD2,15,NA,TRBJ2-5,CASSPTGGAKETQYF,TGTGCCAGCAGCCCAACCGGGGGGGCGAAGGAGACCCAGTACTTC
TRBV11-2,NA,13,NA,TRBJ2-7,CASSLSPQTAQYF,TGTGCCAGCAGCTTATCACCACAGACAGCCCAGTACTTC
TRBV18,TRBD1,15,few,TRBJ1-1,CASSGNRGLGTEAFF,TGTGCCAGCTCAGGTAACAGGGGTCTGGGCACTGAAGCTTTCTTT
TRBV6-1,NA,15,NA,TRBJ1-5,CASSGRQNSNQPQHF,TGTGCCAGCAGTGGTCGACAGAATAGCAATCAGCCCCAGCATTTT
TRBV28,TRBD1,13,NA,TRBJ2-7,CASRRTGLYEQYF,TGTGCCAGCAGACGGACAGGCCTCTACGAGCAGTACTTC
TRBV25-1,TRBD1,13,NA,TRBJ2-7,CASRTGGSYEQYF,TGTGCCAGCAGAACAGGGGGCTCCTACGAGCAGTACTTC